The rows below give T cell receptor beta chains drawn from one sample of a study of T cell responses to AZD1222 COVID-19 vaccine. This table comes from immunoSEQ multiplex PCR, and its TCRdb copy is limited to in-frame clones, with some not included. The table lists about 150,000 clones, over 85% of them singletons, with about 1.6% in the top ten. Source: peripheral blood, taken on day 0 of AZD1222 vaccination. The receptor source for this set is an adult in good health. CDR3s include the opening cysteine and the closing phenylalanine or tryptophan. The D gene is left open where the match is weak. Only some rows state a clone size, as once, few, many or a class for expanded clones.

TRBD1,TRBJ2-2,TRBV7-9,-,CASSSPGQGAAYTGELFF,TGTGCCAGCAGCTCACCGGGACAGGGGGCGGCATACACCGGGGAGCTGTTTTTT
TRBD2,TRBJ2-1,TRBV7-9,few,CASSPGTSGSKGEQFF,TGTGCCAGCAGCCCAGGGACTAGCGGGAGTAAGGGTGAGCAGTTCTTC
-,TRBJ2-5,TRBV7-3,-,CASSPLGRVQAETQYF,TGTGCCAGCAGCCCCCTGGGTCGGGTCCAGGCGGAGACCCAGTACTTC
-,TRBJ1-1,TRBV4-3,-,CASSQDPDMNTEAFF,TGCGCCAGCAGCCAAGATCCAGACATGAACACTGAAGCTTTCTTT
-,TRBJ2-5,TRBV11-2,-,CASSRTSGDQETQYF,TGTGCCAGCAGCCGAACGTCCGGGGATCAAGAGACCCAGTACTTC
-,TRBJ2-1,TRBV6-5,-,CASRLGDSSYNEQFF,TGTGCCAGCAGACTAGGGGATAGCTCCTACAATGAGCAGTTCTTC
-,TRBJ1-4,TRBV15,-,CATSRDNSGTEKLFF,TGTGCCACCAGCAGAGATAATAGTGGGACCGAAAAACTGTTTTTT
TRBD1,TRBJ1-2,TRBV5-1,-,CASSLTRDRGHGYTF,TGCGCCAGCAGCTTAACCCGGGACAGGGGTCATGGCTACACCTTC
TRBD2,TRBJ2-1,TRBV10-1,-,CASRESSGSSEQFF,TGCGCCAGCAGGGAATCTAGCGGGAGCAGCGAGCAGTTCTTC
-,TRBJ2-7,TRBV7-2,-,CASSTSFGGSGFYEQYF,TGTGCCAGCAGTACCTCCTTTGGAGGGTCAGGGTTCTACGAGCAGTACTTC
-,TRBJ2-7,TRBV18,-,CASSAGQSYEQYF,TGTGCCAGCTCAGCCGGACAGTCCTACGAGCAGTACTTC
-,TRBJ2-2,TRBV5-1,-,CASSLFTNTGELFF,TGCGCCAGCAGTCTATTTACGAACACCGGGGAGCTGTTTTTT
-,TRBJ2-2,TRBV7-9,-,CASSLKVGAGELFF,TGTGCCAGCAGCTTAAAGGTGGGCGCCGGGGAGCTGTTTTTT
-,TRBJ2-3,TRBV12-3/TRBV12-4,-,CASSQSFVDTQYF,TGTGCCAGCAGTCAGAGTTTCGTTGATACGCAGTATTTT
-,TRBJ1-2,TRBV2,-,CASSPSPLTNYGYTF,TGTGCCAGCAGTCCGTCTCCGTTAACTAACTATGGCTACACCTTC
-,TRBJ2-7,TRBV7-9,-,CASSLSTYEQYF,TGTGCCAGCAGCTTATCGACCTACGAGCAGTACTTC
-,TRBJ1-5,TRBV19,-,CASSTQHRDRQPQHF,TGTGCCAGTAGTACCCAACACAGGGACCGTCAGCCCCAGCATTTT
TRBD1,TRBJ1-1,TRBV5-5,-,CASSLWTGRQDTEAFF,TGTGCCAGCAGCCTCTGGACAGGACGTCAGGACACTGAAGCTTTCTTT
TRBD2,TRBJ2-3,TRBV7-9,-,CASSLLGSGRAPDTQYF,TGTGCCAGCAGCTTATTAGGGAGCGGGAGGGCCCCAGATACGCAGTATTTT
-,TRBJ2-1,TRBV23-1,once,CASSQMGNGEQFF,TGCGCCAGCAGTCAAATGGGGAACGGGGAGCAGTTCTTC
TRBD1,TRBJ1-5,TRBV29-1,-,CSGQTGSDQPQHF,TGCAGCGGCCAGACAGGGAGTGATCAGCCCCAGCATTTT
-,TRBJ1-5,TRBV6-2/TRBV6-3,-,CASSSAGINQPQHF,TGTGCCAGCAGTTCGGCAGGGATCAATCAGCCCCAGCATTTT
TRBD1,TRBJ1-2,TRBV29-1,once,CSAGRDRGFEGGYTF,TGCAGCGCCGGCCGGGACAGGGGATTCGAGGGTGGCTACACCTTC
-,TRBJ1-1,TRBV30,-,CAWSGRPSTEAFF,TGTGCCTGGAGTGGACGGCCTTCCACTGAAGCTTTCTTT
-,TRBJ1-3,TRBV9,-,CASSSPRGFSGNTIYF,TGTGCCAGCAGCTCACCGAGGGGGTTCTCTGGAAACACCATATATTTT
-,TRBJ2-2,TRBV25-1,-,CASSDRGYTGELFF,TGTGCCAGCAGTGATAGGGGATACACCGGGGAGCTGTTTTTT
-,TRBJ2-2,TRBV18,-,CASSPEGATGELFF,TGTGCCAGCTCACCGGAGGGGGCCACCGGGGAGCTGTTTTTT
-,TRBJ1-4,TRBV18,-,CASSPLDTSNEKLFF,TGTGCCAGCTCACCACTTGACACCTCTAATGAAAAACTGTTTTTT
-,TRBJ1-6,TRBV6-5,-,CASSYSGPYNSPLHF,TGTGCCAGCAGTTACTCAGGGCCCTATAATTCACCCCTCCACTTT
TRBD1,TRBJ2-4,TRBV19,-,CASIKTGGENIQYF,TGTGCCAGTATCAAGACAGGGGGCGAAAACATTCAGTACTTC
-,TRBJ2-1,TRBV24-1,few,CATSDLAGHEQFF,TGTGCCACCAGTGATTTAGCAGGCCATGAGCAGTTCTTC
-,TRBJ1-2,TRBV5-5,-,CASSLASTQGNYGYTF,TGTGCCAGCAGCTTGGCCAGCACCCAGGGGAACTATGGCTACACCTTC
-,TRBJ2-3,TRBV14,-,CASSQDYVLSPESTDTQYF,TGTGCCAGCAGCCAAGATTATGTTCTTTCGCCGGAGAGCACAGATACGCAGTATTTT
TRBD1,TRBJ1-6,TRBV6-2/TRBV6-3,-,CASSRTGSSYNSPLHF,TGTGCCAGCAGCCGGACAGGGAGCTCCTATAATTCACCCCTCCACTTT
TRBD1,TRBJ1-2,TRBV19,-,CASSGTGPPPYGYTF,TGTGCCAGCAGCGGGACAGGCCCACCCCCCTATGGCTACACCTTC
-,TRBJ1-5,TRBV30,-,CAWSGTQNQPQHF,TGTGCCTGGAGTGGGACCCAAAATCAGCCCCAGCATTTT